Listed here are 14 T cell receptor beta chains from one sample, sequenced in a study of patients and donors after allogeneic stem cell transplantation. Via MiXCR, TCRdb re-called the RT-PCR reads, giving one row per CDR3 protein. This table has hundreds of thousands of distinct CDR3 sequences, about a sixth appearing once. The sequencing sample was made of blood, either unsorted or a sorted T cell fraction (not recorded which). All receptors derive from a human donor who was either an allogeneic HSCT recipient or a stem cell or donor lymphocyte infusion donor (not recorded which). It is not recorded whose cells these are; they may come from a transplant donor.

The sample holds a few counts of this clonotype. The CDR3 reads CASSLGRRTTDTQYF. Here the CDR3 DNA reads TGTGCCAGCAGCTTAGGCCGGAGGACAACAGATACGCAGTATTTT. The chain uses TRBV7-9 and TRBJ2-3; the D gene could be TRBD1 or TRBD2 (5 bases each). The CDR3 runs to 15 residues. Trimming left V 1 base short and J 3 bases short, with 11 bases between. CDR1 and CDR2 from the germline V gene are SEHNR and FQNEAQ (reference sequence).

V and J are TRBV12-3 or TRBV12-4 and TRBJ1-2; maybe TRBD1 (6 bases). V lost 6 bases, J lost 8 bases, and 16 bases lay in between. CDR3 length: 13 residues. The CDR3 coding sequence is TGTGCCAGCAGAACAGGGCCCTCTTGGGGCTACACCTTC. This sequence encodes CASRTGPSWGYTF.

The CDR3 nucleotides are TGTGCCAGCAGTGAATGGGAGGACTCCACAGATACGCAGTATTTT. Amino acid sequence: CASSEWEDSTDTQYF. The chain employs TRBV25-1 and TRBJ2-3, with D perhaps matching TRBD2 (6 bases). The CDR3 extends over 15 amino acids. Between the trimmed V and J ends, which lost 1 base and 2 bases, there was a span of 10 bases. Germline V gives CDR1 MGHDK, CDR2 SYGVNS.

The genes are TRBV3-1 and TRBJ2-4; the D gene could be TRBD1 or TRBD2 (5 bases each). CDR1 is LGHDT, CDR2 YNNKEL, per germline (reference sequence). The CDR3 consists of 16 residues. Trimming removed 4 bases at V and 0 bases at J, with 13 bases between. The CDR3 loop reads CASSLGRTLAKNIQYF. The CDR3 DNA sequence: TGTGCCAGCAGCCTGGGACGGACACTAGCCAAAAACATTCAGTACTTC.

This clonotype appeared a few times. This chain joins TRBV10-3 and TRBJ1-1; TRBD1 might be the D (6 bases). This CDR3 comprises 14 residues. Germline values: CDR1 ENHRY, CDR2 SYGVKD. Trimming cost V 4 bases and J 4 bases, with 13 bases left between them. The CDR3 protein is CAISAGGERTEAFF. DNA for the CDR3: TGTGCCATCAGTGCCGGGGGCGAGCGCACTGAAGCTTTCTTT.

In this sample, this clonotype turned up a few times. The chain couples TRBV9 to TRBJ1-4; D uncertain. The CDR3 runs to 13 residues. Trimming cost V 3 bases and J 8 bases, with 11 bases left between them. CDR1 and CDR2 from the germline V gene are SGDLS and YYNGEE. Here the CDR3 DNA reads TGTGCCAGCAGCGGGACTCGTCGAGAAAAACTGTTTTTT. Its translation is CASSGTRREKLFF.

At least ten counts were recorded for this clonotype. The chain has TRBV5-1 and TRBJ2-7; weak D call: TRBD2 (6 bases). Germline CDR1 reads SGHRS; CDR2 reads YFSETQ. The V gene lost 4 bases and the J gene lost 3 bases, with 14 bases spanning the gap. The CDR3 is made up of 14 amino acids. This CDR3 reads CASSGNGRGYEQYF. CDR3 bases: TGCGCCAGCAGCGGCAACGGGAGAGGCTACGAGCAGTACTTC.

V gene TRBV5-1 combines with J gene TRBJ2-2; 7 bases map to TRBD2. From germline, CDR1 is SGHRS and CDR2 YFSETQ. V lost 0 bases, J lost 1 base, and 3 bases stayed unmatched. The CDR3 runs 16 residues. CDR3 sequence: CASSLVASGNTGELFF. CDR3 DNA sequence: TGCGCCAGCAGCTTGGTGGCTAGCGGGAACACCGGGGAGCTGTTTTTT.

Many counts were recorded for this clonotype. The chain links TRBV12-3 or TRBV12-4 to TRBJ2-5; D remains ambiguous. Trimming took off 4 bases at V and 1 base at J, with 7 bases between the two ends. The CDR3 consists of 13 residues. The CDR3 DNA sequence: TGTGCCAGCAGTTCTAGATCCCAAGAGACCCAGTACTTC. Residues: CASSSRSQETQYF.

This clonotype was counted at least ten times. The rearrangement links TRBV5-6 to TRBJ2-2, with a weak D call TRBD2 (6 bases). Between the trimmed V and J ends, which lost 2 bases and 0 bases, there was a span of 14 bases. CDR1 is SGHDT and CDR2 is YYEEEE in the germline V gene. This CDR3 contains 17 residues. The CDR3 is CASSLVPGLPNTGELFF. The CDR3, as DNA: TGTGCCAGCAGCTTAGTCCCGGGACTGCCGAACACCGGGGAGCTGTTTTTT.

V is TRBV5-1 and J is TRBJ2-7, with 9 bases matching TRBD1. V gave up 4 bases and J gave up 3 bases; unmatched junction bases: 8. The germline V gene encodes CDR1 SGHRS and CDR2 YFSETQ. This CDR3 has 15 residues. The CDR3 nucleotides read TGCGCCAGCAGCAATTCCGGGACAGGGATCTACGAGCAGTACTTC. Its protein product is CASSNSGTGIYEQYF.

This clonotype turned up a few times. The DNA of the CDR3 is TGCAGCGTGTCGACTACCGGGGGCTACGAGCAGTACTTC. This gives the protein CSVSTTGGYEQYF. The V call is TRBV29-1, the J call TRBJ2-7; a weak D match, TRBD2 (6 bases). The germline CDR1 and CDR2 sequences are SQVTM and ANQGSEA. Trimming cost V 6 bases and J 3 bases, with 15 bases left between them. This CDR3 spans 13 amino acids.

This clonotype was seen a few times. CDR3 amino acids: CASSWVQTQPQHF. CDR3 DNA sequence: TGTGCCAGCAGTTGGGTTCAAACTCAGCCCCAGCATTTT. V is TRBV12-3 or TRBV12-4 and J is TRBJ1-5, with unresolved D. V lost 4 bases to trimming and J lost 6 bases, with 10 bases between them. CDR3 length: 13 residues.

The rearrangement uses TRBV14 and TRBJ2-1, with D perhaps TRBD2 (6 bases). Per germline, CDR1 SGHDN and CDR2 FVKESK. The CDR3 covers 15 residues. Trimming took 4 bases from V and 2 from J, leaving 12 bases between them. The chain's CDR3 is CASSLPGRPYNEQFF. CDR3 nucleotides: TGTGCCAGCAGCCTCCCGGGGAGGCCCTACAATGAGCAGTTCTTC.